This record looks at one T cell receptor (beta chain) sequence and its context. The sample originates from a study of blood T cell repertoires in COVID-19. In the study overall: Samples of COVID-19 (acute and convalescent) were obtained from the United States, Italy and Spain. Nucleic acid was either cDNA or gDNA, and it came from T cells, B-cell-depleted T cells, or PBMCs.

The authors' processing: Estimation of nucleated cell counts was performed using reference gene primer amplification. Repertoires were generated with immunoSEQ multiplex PCR, while TCRdb's copy carries only in-frame clones and drops some. V, J and clone size reflect that table, while D and trimming were determined from the DNA. Of over 90,000 clones listed, 81% are singletons. The sequencing sample was made of peripheral blood. The receptor's source is a man in his fifties or sixties with acute or convalescent COVID-19.

The CDR3 spells CASSLGTGGETQYF. CDR3 sequence (DNA): TGTGCCAGTAGTCTAGGGACAGGGGGAGAGACCCAGTACTTC. The rearrangement links TRBV19 to TRBJ2-5; the match to TRBD1 covers 11 bases. The CDR3 runs to 14 residues. CDR1 and CDR2 from the germline V gene are LNHDA and SQIVND (reference sequence). V trimming: 5 bases; J trimming: 4 bases; junction bases outside the gene matches: 3.